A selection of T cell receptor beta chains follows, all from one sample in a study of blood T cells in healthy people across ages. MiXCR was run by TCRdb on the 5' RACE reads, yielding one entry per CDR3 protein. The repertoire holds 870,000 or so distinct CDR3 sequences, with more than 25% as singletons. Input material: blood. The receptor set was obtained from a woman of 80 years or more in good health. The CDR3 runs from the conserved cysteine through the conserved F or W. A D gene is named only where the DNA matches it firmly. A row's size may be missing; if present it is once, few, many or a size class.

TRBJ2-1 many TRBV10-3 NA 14 TGTGCCATCAGTGGCGTAGGGGACTACAATGAGCAGTTCTTC CAISGVGDYNEQFF
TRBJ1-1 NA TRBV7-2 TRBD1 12 TGTGCCAGCGGGGACAGAAACACTGAAGCTTTCTTT CASGDRNTEAFF
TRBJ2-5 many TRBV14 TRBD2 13 TGTGCCAGCAGCGCGGGGGGCCTGGGTACCCAGTACTTC CASSAGGLGTQYF
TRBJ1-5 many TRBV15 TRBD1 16 TGTGCCACCAGCAGAGATCGGACAGGGGGGAATCAGCCCCAGCATTTT CATSRDRTGGNQPQHF
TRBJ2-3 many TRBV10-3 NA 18 TGTGCCATCAGGAACTCCGTTGGGCAGGGCGATAACACAGATACGCAGTATTTT CAIRNSVGQGDNTDTQYF
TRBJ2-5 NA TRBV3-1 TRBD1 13 TGTGCCAGCAGCCAAGACCAGGGGGTCGGTAAGTACTTC CASSQDQGVGKYF
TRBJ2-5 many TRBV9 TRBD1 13 TGTGCCAGCAGCGTGGGACAGGGTGAGACCCAGTACTTC CASSVGQGETQYF
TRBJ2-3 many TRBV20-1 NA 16 TGCAGTGCTAAAAGATGGGGACCTCATAGCACAGATACGCAGTATTTT CSAKRWGPHSTDTQYF
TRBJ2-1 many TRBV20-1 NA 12 TGCAGTGCTAAGAGGCAGTTTGATGAGCAGTTCTTC CSAKRQFDEQFF
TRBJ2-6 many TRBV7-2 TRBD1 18 TGTGCCAGCAGCCCCTGGACAGGTGGATTCTCTGGGGCCAACGTCCTGACTTTC CASSPWTGGFSGANVLTF
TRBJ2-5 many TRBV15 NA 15 TGTGCCACCAGCGATGGACAGCCGCGCCAAGAGACCCAGTACTTC CATSDGQPRQETQYF
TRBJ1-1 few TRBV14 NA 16 TGTGCCAGCAGCCAACTCACAGGGTTGGGGAACACTGAAGCTTTCTTT CASSQLTGLGNTEAFF
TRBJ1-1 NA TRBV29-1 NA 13 TGCAGCGCCTCGGACGGACTGAACACTGAAGCTTTCTTT CSASDGLNTEAFF
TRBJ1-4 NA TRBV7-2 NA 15 TGTGCCAGCAGCTTAGCGCCGTCAACTAATGAAAAACTGTTTTTT CASSLAPSTNEKLFF
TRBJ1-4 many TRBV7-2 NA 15 TGTGCCAGCAGCGCCCGGGTCGCAACTAATGAAAAACTGTTTTTT CASSARVATNEKLFF
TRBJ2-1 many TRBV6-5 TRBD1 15 TGTGCCAGCAGTTTTACAGGGGGGCCCTACAATGAGCAGTTCTTC CASSFTGGPYNEQFF
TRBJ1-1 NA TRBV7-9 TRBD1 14 TGTGCCAGCAGCGAGGGACAGCGAAACACTGAAGCTTTCTTT CASSEGQRNTEAFF
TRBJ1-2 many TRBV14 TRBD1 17 TGTGCCAGCAGCCAACTTAATTCCGGGACAGGGGGATATGGCTACACCTTC CASSQLNSGTGGYGYTF
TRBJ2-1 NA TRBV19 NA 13 TGTGCCAGTAGCAAAACAGGGTACAATGAGCAGTTCTTC CASSKTGYNEQFF
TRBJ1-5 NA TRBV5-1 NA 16 TGCGCCAGCAGCTTGGCCGGGCCCCATAGCAATCAGCCCCAGCATTTT CASSLAGPHSNQPQHF
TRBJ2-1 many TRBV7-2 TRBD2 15 TGTGCCAGCAGCTCCGAGCGGGGGGCCTACAATGAGCAGTTCTTC CASSSERGAYNEQFF
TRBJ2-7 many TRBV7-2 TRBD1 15 TGTGCCAGCAGCTTGGGGACAGGGAACCCCTACGAGCAGTACTTC CASSLGTGNPYEQYF
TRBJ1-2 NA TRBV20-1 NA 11 TGCAGTGGGGGCCAGACGTATGGCTACACCTTC CSGGQTYGYTF
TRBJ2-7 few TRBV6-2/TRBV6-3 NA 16 TGTGCCAGCTACTCCCCCGGGACACTCCCTCCCAATGAGCAGTACTTC CASYSPGTLPPNEQYF
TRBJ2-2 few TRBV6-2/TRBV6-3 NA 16 TGTGCCAGCGGGTCCGACAGGACAGCAAACACCGGGGAGCTGTTTTTT CASGSDRTANTGELFF
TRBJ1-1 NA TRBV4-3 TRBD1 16 TGCGCCAGCAGCCAAGATCTTGGAGGGGGCCTCACTGAAGCTTTCTTT CASSQDLGGGLTEAFF
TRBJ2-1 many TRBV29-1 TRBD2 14 TGCAGCGTGACGGGGTCTAGCGGGTTCGATGAGCAGTTCTTC CSVTGSSGFDEQFF
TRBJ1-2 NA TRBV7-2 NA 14 TGTGCCAGCAGCTTAGTTGGAGGAGACTATGGCTGCACCTTC CASSLVGGDYGCTF
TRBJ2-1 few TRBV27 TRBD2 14 TGTGCCAGCAGTTTCCGGGGGGGCTTGGATGAGCAGTTCTTC CASSFRGGLDEQFF
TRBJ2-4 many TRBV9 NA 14 TGTGCCAGCAGTTGGGGGGAAGCCAAAAACATTCAGTACTTC CASSWGEAKNIQYF
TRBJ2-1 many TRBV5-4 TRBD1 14 TGTGCCAGCAGCTTCTGGACAGGCCTTCATGAGCAGTTCTTC CASSFWTGLHEQFF
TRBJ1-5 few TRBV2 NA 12 TGTGCCAGCAGGGCAGTTAATCAGCCCCAGCATTTT CASRAVNQPQHF
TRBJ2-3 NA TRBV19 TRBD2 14 TGTGCCAGTAAGCCGGGGGGGCGCACAGATACGCAGTATTTT CASKPGGRTDTQYF
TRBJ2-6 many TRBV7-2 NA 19 TGTGCCAGCAGCTTAGGGGAGGAGGGAAAGGGCTCTGGGGCCAACGTCCTGACTTTC CASSLGEEGKGSGANVLTF
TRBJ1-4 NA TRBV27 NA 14 TGTGCCAGCAGTTTTGCAGGGATAGGTGAAAAACTGTTTTTT CASSFAGIGEKLFF
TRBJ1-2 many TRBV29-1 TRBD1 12 TGCAGCTCGGGACAGGGGGCGAATGGCTACACCTTC CSSGQGANGYTF
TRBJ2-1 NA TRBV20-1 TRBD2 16 TGCAGTGCTAGGGTCCGAACGGGGGGGGTAGACAATGAGCAGTTCTTC CSARVRTGGVDNEQFF
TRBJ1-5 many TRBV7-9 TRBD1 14 TGTGCCAGCAGCCTCGGACAGGGGACTTCGCCCCAGCATTTT CASSLGQGTSPQHF
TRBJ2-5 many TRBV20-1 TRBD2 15 TGCAGTGCTAGAGAATGGGCGGGGGGGGCAGAGACCCAGTACTTC CSAREWAGGAETQYF
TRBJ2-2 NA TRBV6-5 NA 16 TGTGCCAGCACTCAGTATGGGGGGAAAAACACCGGGGAGCTGTTTTTT CASTQYGGKNTGELFF